This T cell receptor (beta chain) is drawn from a study of shared clonotypes between healthy human individuals. Study-level background: Aged between 18 and 49, the donors were a couple of women and a few men.

V lost 5 bases and J lost 0, with 15 bases in between. CDR3 length: 16 residues. Germline V gene data show CDR1 as SNHLY and CDR2 as FYNNEI. For this clone: The target antigen is unknown.

General study results and limits: Despite large depth, sorted-subset datasets appeared incompletely sequenced.

CD4+ cells yielded CD45RA+ naive and CD45RA-negative memory subsets. Several immunoSEQ plates held equal portions of the genomic DNA taken from each subset. The method was immunoSEQ multiplex PCR; TCRdb's version includes in-frame clones alone and lacks a portion of them. Of fewer than 2.5 million clones in the sample, approximately 93% are singletons; the top ten hold approximately 0.37%. The receptor's source is a man between 18 and 29 years old in good health. Some clones in this sample may be carry-over from other donors' samples. The sequenced material came from naive CD4+ T cells from PBMCs. Subset denoted: CD45RA+ positively selected. V usage is TRBV2 and J usage is TRBJ2-3; D not certain. The CDR3 sequence is CASSSRVATSTDTQYF. The CDR3 bases are TGTGCCAGCAGTTCCCGGGTAGCCACTAGCACAGATACGCAGTATTTT.